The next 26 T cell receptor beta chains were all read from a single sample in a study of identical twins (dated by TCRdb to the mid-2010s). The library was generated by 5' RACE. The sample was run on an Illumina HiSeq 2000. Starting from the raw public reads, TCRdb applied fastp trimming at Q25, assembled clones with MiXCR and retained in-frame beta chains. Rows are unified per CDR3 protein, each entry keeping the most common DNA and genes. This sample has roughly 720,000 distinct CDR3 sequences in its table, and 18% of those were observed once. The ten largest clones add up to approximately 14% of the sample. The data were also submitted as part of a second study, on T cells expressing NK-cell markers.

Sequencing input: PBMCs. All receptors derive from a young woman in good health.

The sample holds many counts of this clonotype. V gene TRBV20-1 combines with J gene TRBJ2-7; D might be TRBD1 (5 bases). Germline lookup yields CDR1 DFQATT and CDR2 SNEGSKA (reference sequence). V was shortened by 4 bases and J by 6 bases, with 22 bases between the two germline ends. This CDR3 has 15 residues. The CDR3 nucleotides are TGCAGTGCTAAACCTCTACAGGTTGCTACATCCGAGCAGTACTTC. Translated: CSAKPLQVATSEQYF.

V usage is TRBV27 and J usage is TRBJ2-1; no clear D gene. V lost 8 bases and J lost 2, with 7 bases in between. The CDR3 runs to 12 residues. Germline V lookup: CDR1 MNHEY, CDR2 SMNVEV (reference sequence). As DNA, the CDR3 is TGTGCCAGCTGCGACACCTACAATGAGCAGTTCTTC. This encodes CASCDTYNEQFF.

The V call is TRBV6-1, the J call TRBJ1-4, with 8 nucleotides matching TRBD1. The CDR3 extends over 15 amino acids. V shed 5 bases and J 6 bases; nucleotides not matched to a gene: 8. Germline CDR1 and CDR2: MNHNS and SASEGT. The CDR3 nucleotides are TGTGCCAGCAGTCCGCGGACAGGGTGGGATGAAAAACTGTTTTTT. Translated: CASSPRTGWDEKLFF.

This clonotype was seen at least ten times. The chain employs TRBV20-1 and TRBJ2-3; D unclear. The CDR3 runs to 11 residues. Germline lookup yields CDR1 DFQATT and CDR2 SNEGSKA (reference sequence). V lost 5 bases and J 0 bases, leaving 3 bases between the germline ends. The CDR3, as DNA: TGCAGTGCTCTTAGCACAGATACGCAGTATTTT. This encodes CSALSTDTQYF.

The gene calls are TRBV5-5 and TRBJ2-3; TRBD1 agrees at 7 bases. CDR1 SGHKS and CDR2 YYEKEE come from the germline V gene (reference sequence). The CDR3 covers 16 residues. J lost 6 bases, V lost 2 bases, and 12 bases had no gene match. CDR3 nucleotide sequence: TGTGCCAGCAGCTTAACCGGGACAGAGCTCACGGATACGCAGTATTTT. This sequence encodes CASSLTGTELTDTQYF. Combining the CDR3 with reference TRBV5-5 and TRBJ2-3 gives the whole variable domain DAGVTQSPTHLIKTRGQQVTLRCSPISGHKSVSWYQQVLGQGPQFIFQYYEKEERGRGNFPDRFSARQFPNYSSELNVNALLLGDSALYLCASSLTGTELTDTQYFGPGTRLTVL.

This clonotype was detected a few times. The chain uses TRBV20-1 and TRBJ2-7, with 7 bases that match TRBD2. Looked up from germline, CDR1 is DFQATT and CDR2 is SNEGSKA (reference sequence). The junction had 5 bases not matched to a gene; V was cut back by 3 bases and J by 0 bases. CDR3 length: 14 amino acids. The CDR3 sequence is CSARRGTNSYEQYF. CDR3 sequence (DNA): TGCAGTGCTAGGCGGGGGACTAACTCCTACGAGCAGTACTTC.

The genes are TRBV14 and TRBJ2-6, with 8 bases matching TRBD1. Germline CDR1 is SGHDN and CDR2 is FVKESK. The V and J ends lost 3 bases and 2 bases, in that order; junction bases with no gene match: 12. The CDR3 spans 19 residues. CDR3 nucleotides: TGTGCCAGCAGCCACACCGGGACAGGCCCATTTGCTGGGGCCAACGTCCTGACTTTC. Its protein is CASSHTGTGPFAGANVLTF. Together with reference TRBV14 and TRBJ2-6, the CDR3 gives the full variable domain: EAGVTQFPSHSVIEKGQTVTLRCDPISGHDNLYWYRRVMGKEIKFLLHFVKESKQDESGMPNNRFLAERTGGTYSTLKVQPAELEDSGVYFCASSHTGTGPFAGANVLTFGAGSRLTVL.

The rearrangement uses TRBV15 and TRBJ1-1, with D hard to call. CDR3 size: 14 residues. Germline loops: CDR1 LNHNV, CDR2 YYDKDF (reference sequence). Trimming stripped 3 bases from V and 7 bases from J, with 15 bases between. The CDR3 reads CATSRPSGPREAFF. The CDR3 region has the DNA TGTGCCACCAGCAGGCCCAGTGGGCCCCGTGAAGCTTTCTTT.

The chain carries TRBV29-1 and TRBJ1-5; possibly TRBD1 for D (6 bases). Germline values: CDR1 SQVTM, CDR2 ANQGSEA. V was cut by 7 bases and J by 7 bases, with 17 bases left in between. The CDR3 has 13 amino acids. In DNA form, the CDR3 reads TGCAGCGCCCAAGGTGGGGGCGGACAGCCCCAGCATTTT. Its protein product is CSAQGGGGQPQHF.

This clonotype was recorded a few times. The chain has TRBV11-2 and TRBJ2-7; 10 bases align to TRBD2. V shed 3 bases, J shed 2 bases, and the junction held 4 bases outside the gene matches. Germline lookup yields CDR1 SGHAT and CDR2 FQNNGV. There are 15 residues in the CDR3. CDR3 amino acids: CASSFGLAATYEQYF. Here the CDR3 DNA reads TGTGCCAGCAGCTTCGGACTAGCGGCCACCTACGAGCAGTACTTC. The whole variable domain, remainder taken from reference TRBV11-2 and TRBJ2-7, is EAGVAQSPRYKIIEKRQSVAFWCNPISGHATLYWYQQILGQGPKLLIQFQNNGVVDDSQLPKDRFSAERLKGVDSTLKIQPAKLEDSAVYLCASSFGLAATYEQYFGPGTRLTVT.

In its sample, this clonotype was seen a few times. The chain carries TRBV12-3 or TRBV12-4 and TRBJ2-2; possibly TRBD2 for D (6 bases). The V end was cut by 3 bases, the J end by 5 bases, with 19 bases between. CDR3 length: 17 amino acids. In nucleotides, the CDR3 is TGTGCCAGCAGTTTCCCCCACGGCCGGGGGTGGACCGGGGAGCTGTTTTTT. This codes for CASSFPHGRGWTGELFF.

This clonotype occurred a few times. The CDR3 here is CASSPEGTVSYEQYF. The CDR3 nucleotides read TGCGCCAGCAGTCCGGAGGGGACAGTTTCCTACGAGCAGTACTTC. The chain couples TRBV10-2 to TRBJ2-7; tentatively, D is TRBD1 (7 bases). Germline V CDR1 and CDR2: WSHSY, SAAADI. V was shortened by 5 bases and J by 1 base, with 15 bases between the two germline ends. The CDR3 has 15 residues.

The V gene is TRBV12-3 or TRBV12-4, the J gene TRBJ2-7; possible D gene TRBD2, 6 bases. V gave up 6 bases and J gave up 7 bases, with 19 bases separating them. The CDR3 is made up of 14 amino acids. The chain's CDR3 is CASRDTSSLGEQYF. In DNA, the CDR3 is TGTGCCAGCAGGGATACTAGCAGCCTGGGGGAGCAGTACTTC.

CDR3 sequence: CSAPKRGINEKLFF. CDR3 nucleotide sequence: TGCAGTGCCCCTAAGCGGGGGATTAATGAAAAACTGTTTTTT. The chain is built from TRBV20-1 and TRBJ1-4, with D perhaps TRBD1 (5 bases). The CDR3 loop spans 14 amino acids. V lost 6 bases to trimming and J lost 4 bases, with 15 bases between them. CDR1 is DFQATT, CDR2 SNEGSKA, per germline (reference sequence).

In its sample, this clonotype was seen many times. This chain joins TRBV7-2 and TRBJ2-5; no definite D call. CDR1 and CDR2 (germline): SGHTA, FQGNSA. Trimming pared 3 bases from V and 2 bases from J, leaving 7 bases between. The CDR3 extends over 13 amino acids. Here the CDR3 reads CASSLIRQETQYF. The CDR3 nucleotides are TGTGCCAGCAGCTTGATCAGACAAGAGACCCAGTACTTC.

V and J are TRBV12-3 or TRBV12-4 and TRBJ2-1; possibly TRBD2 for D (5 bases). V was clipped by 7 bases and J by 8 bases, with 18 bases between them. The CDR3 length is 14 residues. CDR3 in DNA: TGTGCCAGCACCTCTGAGGCGGGCGACCATGAGCAGTTCTTC. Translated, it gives CASTSEAGDHEQFF.

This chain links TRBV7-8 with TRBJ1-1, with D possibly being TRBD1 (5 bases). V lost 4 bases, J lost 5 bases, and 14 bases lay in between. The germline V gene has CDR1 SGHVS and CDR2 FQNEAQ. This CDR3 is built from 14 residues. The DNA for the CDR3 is TGTGCCAGCAGCTCTTCCCAGGGAAGGACTGAAGCTTTCTTT. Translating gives CASSSSQGRTEAFF.

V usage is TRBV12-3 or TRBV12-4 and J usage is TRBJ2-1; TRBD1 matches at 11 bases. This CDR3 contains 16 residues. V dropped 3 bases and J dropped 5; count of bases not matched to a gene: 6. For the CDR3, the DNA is TGTGCCAGCAGTTTTATCGGGACAGGGGGGGACAATGAGCAGTTCTTC. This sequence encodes CASSFIGTGGDNEQFF.

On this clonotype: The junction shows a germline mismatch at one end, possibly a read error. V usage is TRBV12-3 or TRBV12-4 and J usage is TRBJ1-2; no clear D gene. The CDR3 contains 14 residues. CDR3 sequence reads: CASSPLRGGYGFTF. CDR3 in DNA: TGTGCCAGCAGCCCGCTTCGGGGAGGCTATGGCTTCACCTTC.

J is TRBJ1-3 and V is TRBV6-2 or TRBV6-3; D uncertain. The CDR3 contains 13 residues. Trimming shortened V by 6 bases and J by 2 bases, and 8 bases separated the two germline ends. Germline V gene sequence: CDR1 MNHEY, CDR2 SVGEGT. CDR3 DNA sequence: TGTGCCAGCAGACGGGCGGCTGGAAACACCATATATTTT. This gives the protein CASRRAAGNTIYF.

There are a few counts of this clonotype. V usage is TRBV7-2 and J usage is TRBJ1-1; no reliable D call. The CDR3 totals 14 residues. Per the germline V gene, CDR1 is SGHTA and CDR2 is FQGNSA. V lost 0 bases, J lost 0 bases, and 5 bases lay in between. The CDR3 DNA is TGTGCCAGCAGCTTAGCGAAGGTGAACACTGAAGCTTTCTTT. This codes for CASSLAKVNTEAFF.

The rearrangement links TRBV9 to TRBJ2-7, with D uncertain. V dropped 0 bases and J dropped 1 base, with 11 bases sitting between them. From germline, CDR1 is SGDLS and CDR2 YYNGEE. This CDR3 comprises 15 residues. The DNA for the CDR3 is TGTGCCAGCAGCGTAGCCCCCCAGGAGTCCTACGAGCAGTACTTC. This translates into CASSVAPQESYEQYF.

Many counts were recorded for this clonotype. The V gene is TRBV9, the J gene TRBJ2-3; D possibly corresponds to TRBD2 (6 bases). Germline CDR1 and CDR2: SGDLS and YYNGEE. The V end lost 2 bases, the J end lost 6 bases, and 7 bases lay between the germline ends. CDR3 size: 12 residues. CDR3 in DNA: TGTGCCAGCAGCGTTGCGGGGGATACGCAGTATTTT. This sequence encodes CASSVAGDTQYF. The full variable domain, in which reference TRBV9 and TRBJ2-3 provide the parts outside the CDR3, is DSGVTQTPKHLITATGQRVTLRCSPRSGDLSVYWYQQSLDQGLQFLIQYYNGEERAKGNILERFSAQQFPDLHSELNLSSLELGDSALYFCASSVAGDTQYFGPGTRLTVL.

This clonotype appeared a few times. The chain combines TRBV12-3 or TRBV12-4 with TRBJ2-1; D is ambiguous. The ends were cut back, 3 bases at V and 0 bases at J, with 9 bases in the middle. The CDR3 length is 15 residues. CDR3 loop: CASSFLEPSYNEQFF. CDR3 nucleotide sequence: TGTGCCAGCAGTTTCCTGGAACCCTCCTACAATGAGCAGTTCTTC.

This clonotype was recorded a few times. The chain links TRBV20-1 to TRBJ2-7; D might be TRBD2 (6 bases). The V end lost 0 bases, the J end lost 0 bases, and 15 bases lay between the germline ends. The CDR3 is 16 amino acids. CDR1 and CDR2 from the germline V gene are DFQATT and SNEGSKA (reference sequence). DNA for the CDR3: TGCAGTGCTAGAGATCATGTTATCGGGAGCTCCTACGAGCAGTACTTC. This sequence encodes CSARDHVIGSSYEQYF.

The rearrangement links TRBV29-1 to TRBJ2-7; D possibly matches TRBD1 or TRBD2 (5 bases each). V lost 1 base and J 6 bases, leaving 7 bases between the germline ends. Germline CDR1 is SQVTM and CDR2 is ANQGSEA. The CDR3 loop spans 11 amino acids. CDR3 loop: CSVEAGREQYF. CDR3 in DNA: TGCAGCGTTGAAGCGGGACGCGAGCAGTACTTC.